One sample yielded the 8 T cell receptor beta chains listed below, sequenced in a study of vaccination and CD4 T cells after COVID-19. The sample's treatment: roughly ten-day PBMC culture with coronavirus spike peptide pools or control peptides (ViraFEST assay). Once obtained from cultured CD4+ T cells, the DNA was sequenced using the Oncomine TCR Beta short-read assay. TCRdb passed the PCR reads through MiXCR, listing each CDR3 protein once. The table records under 25,000 distinct CDR3 sequences, roughly 45% of them present only once. These receptors are not linked to any known antigen. The sample here was CD4+ T cells from blood, cultured in vitro, taken before SARS-CoV-2 vaccination. The origin of the receptors is a human donor who had recovered from COVID-19.

This chain uses TRBV19 with TRBJ2-7, with 8 positions matching TRBD1. The CDR3 is 14 residues long. Germline V gene lookup returns CDR1 LNHDA and CDR2 SQIVND (reference sequence). V trimming: 6 bases; J trimming: 5 bases; junction bases outside the gene matches: 9. The CDR3 loop reads CASSRTGTWHEQYF. The CDR3 nucleotides are TGTGCCAGTAGCCGGACAGGGACTTGGCACGAGCAGTACTTC.

The chain links TRBV5-6 to TRBJ1-2; D possibly corresponds to TRBD1 (6 bases). This CDR3 region has 15 residues. Germline V CDR1 and CDR2: SGHDT, YYEEEE. The V end was cut by 4 bases, the J end by 1 base, with 14 bases between. CDR3 bases: TGTGCCAGCAGCCCGGGGGGCCCCCTTAACTATGGCTACACCTTC. This translates into CASSPGGPLNYGYTF.

The chain uses TRBV1 and TRBJ2-3; the listed D gene, TRBD2, was not tested against the DNA. TRBV1 is a known pseudogene. There are 17 residues in the CDR3. This chain's CDR3 is CTSSQDRASARTDTQYF. CDR3 coding DNA: TGCACCAGCAGCCAAGATCGGGCTAGCGCACGCACAGATACGCAGTATTTT.

This clonotype has just one count. The V call is TRBV5-1, the J call TRBJ1-1; 7 nucleotides align to TRBD1. With V trimmed by 1 base and J by 1 base, 10 bases remained unmatched. Per germline, CDR1 SGHRS and CDR2 YFSETQ. The length of the CDR3 is 17 residues. The CDR3 DNA reads as TGCGCCAGCAGCTTGCTGTCTACGGGACAGCCGAACACTGAAGCTTTCTTT. As protein: CASSLLSTGQPNTEAFF.

The chain uses TRBV15 and TRBJ2-5; D ambiguous. The germline V and J ends were trimmed by 1 base and 4 bases, with 10 bases remaining between them. Germline values: CDR1 LNHNV, CDR2 YYDKDF (reference sequence). This CDR3 comprises 14 residues. The CDR3 DNA is TGTGCCACCAGCAGAGGTGGCTTACGAGAGACCCAGTACTTC. This encodes CATSRGGLRETQYF. Supplemented by reference TRBV15 and TRBJ2-5, the full variable domain reads DAMVIQNPRYQVTQFGKPVTLSCSQTLNHNVMYWYQQKSSQAPKLLFHYYDKDFNNEADTPDNFQSRRPNTSFCFLDIRSPGLGDTAMYLCATSRGGLRETQYFGPGTRLLVL.

This clonotype was seen more than once but under ten times. The genes are TRBV25-1 and TRBJ1-2; TRBD1 might be the D (6 bases). This CDR3 spans 15 amino acids. Germline-derived CDR1 and CDR2 are MGHDK and SYGVNS. Trimming pared 4 bases from V and 0 bases from J, leaving 12 bases between. CDR3 loop: CASSGRTVPNYGYTF. The DNA for the CDR3 is TGTGCCAGCAGTGGCCGGACAGTACCTAACTATGGCTACACCTTC.

The chain carries TRBV5-6 and TRBJ1-1; D may be TRBD1 (6 bases). The CDR3 consists of 15 residues. The ends were cut back, 0 bases at V and 5 bases at J, with 14 bases in the middle. Germline lookup yields CDR1 SGHDT and CDR2 YYEEEE. CDR3: CASSLGTPRGTEAFF. In DNA, the CDR3 is TGTGCCAGCAGCTTGGGAACTCCCAGGGGAACTGAAGCTTTCTTT.

The chain carries TRBV27 and TRBJ2-7; 8 bases fit TRBD1. Per the germline V gene, CDR1 is MNHEY and CDR2 is SMNVEV (reference sequence). The CDR3 runs to 14 residues. Unmatched junction bases numbered 6, after V lost 2 bases and J lost 6 bases. CDR3 residues: CASSLVTGGTEQYF. In DNA, the CDR3 is TGTGCCAGCAGTTTAGTCACAGGGGGTACCGAGCAGTACTTC.